This TCR beta chain was sequenced during a study of T cell responses to AZD1222 COVID-19 vaccine. Study-level results: Only five or six AZD1222 recipients tested seropositive at baseline. Regions left unmutated in variants are reportedly the target of nearly half of spike-specific TCRs. Donors, mostly white British, included more females; clonal diversity was possibly underestimated.

Measured with immunoSEQ multiplex PCR; TCRdb has only the in-frame clones, and not every one. The repertoire has 150,000 or so clones, approximately 91% of them found once; the top ten carry about 1%. On this clone itself: Its antigen is not identified.

Second-dose intervals near 4 or 12 weeks were combined. Trimming pared 7 bases from V and 1 base from J, leaving 7 bases between. The CDR3 is 12 residues long. Germline V gene lookup returns CDR1 MNHEY and CDR2 SVGAGI. This specimen was peripheral blood, taken 28 days after the second AZD1222 dose. The clonotype was recovered from an adult who received the AZD1222 COVID-19 vaccine. The V and J genes are TRBV6-5 and TRBJ1-1; D is undetermined. The CDR3 bases are TGTGCCAGCATCCATCAGAACACTGAAGCTTTCTTT. This gives the protein CASIHQNTEAFF.